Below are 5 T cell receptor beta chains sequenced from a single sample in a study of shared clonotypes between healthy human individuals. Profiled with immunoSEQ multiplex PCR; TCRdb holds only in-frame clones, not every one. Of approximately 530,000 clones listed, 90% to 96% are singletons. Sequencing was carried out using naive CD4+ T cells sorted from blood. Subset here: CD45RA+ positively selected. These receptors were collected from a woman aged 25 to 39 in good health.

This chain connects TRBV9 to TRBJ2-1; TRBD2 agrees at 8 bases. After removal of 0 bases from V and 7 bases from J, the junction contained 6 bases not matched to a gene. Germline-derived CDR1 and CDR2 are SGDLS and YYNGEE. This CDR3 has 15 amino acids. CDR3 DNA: TGTGCCAGCAGCGTAGCGGGAGGGCCATTGAATGAGCAGTTCTTC. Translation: CASSVAGGPLNEQFF.

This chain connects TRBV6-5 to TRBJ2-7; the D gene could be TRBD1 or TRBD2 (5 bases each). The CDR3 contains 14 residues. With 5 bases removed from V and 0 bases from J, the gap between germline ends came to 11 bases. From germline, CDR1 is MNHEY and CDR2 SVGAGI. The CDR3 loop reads CASSPGTASYEQYF. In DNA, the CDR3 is TGTGCCAGCAGTCCCGGGACGGCCTCCTACGAGCAGTACTTC.

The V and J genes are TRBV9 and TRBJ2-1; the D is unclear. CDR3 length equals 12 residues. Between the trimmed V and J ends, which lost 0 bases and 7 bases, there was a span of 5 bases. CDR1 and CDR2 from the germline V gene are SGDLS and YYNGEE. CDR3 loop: CASSVGWNEQFF. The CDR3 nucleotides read TGTGCCAGCAGCGTAGGTTGGAATGAGCAGTTCTTC.

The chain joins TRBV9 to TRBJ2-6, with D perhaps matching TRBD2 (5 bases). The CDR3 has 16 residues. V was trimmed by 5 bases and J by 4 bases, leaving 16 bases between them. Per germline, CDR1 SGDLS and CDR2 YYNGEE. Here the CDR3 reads CASSRTSFAGANVLTF. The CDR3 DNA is TGTGCCAGCAGTCGGACTTCATTTGCCGGGGCCAACGTCCTGACTTTC.

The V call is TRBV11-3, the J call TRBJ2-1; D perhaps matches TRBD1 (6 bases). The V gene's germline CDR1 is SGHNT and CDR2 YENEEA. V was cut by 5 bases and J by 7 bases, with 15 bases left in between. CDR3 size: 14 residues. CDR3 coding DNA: TGTGCCAGCAGCATCAGGGGTGGAAGTAATGAGCAGTTCTTC. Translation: CASSIRGGSNEQFF.